The rows below give T cell receptor beta chains drawn from one sample of a study of blood T cell repertoires in COVID-19. Sequencing used immunoSEQ multiplex PCR; TCRdb keeps in-frame clones, though not all of them. The table lists 25,000 to 40,000 clones, about 89% of them singletons, with roughly 13% in the top ten. The sample comprised peripheral blood. The receptor set was obtained from a man between 70 and 80 years old with active COVID-19. Each CDR3 is given with its conserved first and last residue. A D gene is named only where the DNA matches it firmly. Clone size, where shown, is once, few, many, or a class for clones that have expanded.

v_call	d_call	clone_size	j_call	cdr3_aa	cdr3_nt
TRBV5-1	-	-	TRBJ1-2	CASSLSGDGYTF	TGCGCCAGCAGCTTGTCGGGGGATGGCTACACCTTC
TRBV9	TRBD1	-	TRBJ2-2	CASSVRGTGVTGELFF	TGTGCCAGCAGCGTAAGGGGGACAGGGGTGACCGGGGAGCTGTTTTTT
TRBV9	-	-	TRBJ2-6	CASSRQARSGANVLTF	TGTGCCAGCAGTCGACAGGCCCGTTCTGGGGCCAACGTCCTGACTTTC
TRBV6-6	TRBD1	-	TRBJ1-3	CASRSGQAGNTIYF	TGTGCCAGCAGGTCCGGACAGGCTGGAAACACCATATATTTT
TRBV27	-	-	TRBJ1-4	CASRSANEKLFF	TGTGCCAGCAGATCTGCTAATGAAAAACTGTTTTTT
TRBV30	-	-	TRBJ2-5	CAWSGPGEETQYF	TGTGCCTGGAGTGGGCCCGGAGAGGAGACCCAGTACTTC
TRBV4-3	TRBD2	-	TRBJ2-7	CASSQDSSGRYEQYF	TGCGCCAGCAGCCAAGACTCGAGCGGGAGGTACGAGCAGTACTTC
TRBV28	TRBD2	-	TRBJ2-1	CASSLGRGGRLEQFF	TGTGCCAGCAGTTTGGGTAGGGGCGGGAGGCTTGAGCAGTTCTTC
TRBV7-8	TRBD1	-	TRBJ1-1	CASSLQGVVAEAFF	TGTGCCAGCAGCTTACAGGGGGTCGTCGCTGAAGCTTTCTTT
TRBV11-2	TRBD2	-	TRBJ2-1	CASFYGTSGSRYNEQFF	TGTGCCAGCTTCTATGGGACTAGCGGGAGTAGGTACAATGAGCAGTTCTTC
TRBV9	-	-	TRBJ1-1	CASSVGFGTEAFF	TGTGCCAGCAGCGTCGGGTTTGGCACTGAAGCTTTCTTT
TRBV13	TRBD1	-	TRBJ2-7	CASSFRTGKDEQYF	TGTGCCAGCAGCTTCCGGACAGGGAAGGACGAGCAGTACTTC
TRBV19	-	-	TRBJ2-4	CASTPRGTTGLAKNIQYF	TGTGCCAGTACCCCGAGGGGGACGACGGGGCTAGCCAAAAACATTCAGTACTTC
TRBV4-1	-	-	TRBJ2-1	CASSSATSYNEQFF	TGCGCCAGCAGTAGCGCCACCTCCTACAATGAGCAGTTCTTC
TRBV28	-	-	TRBJ1-2	CASSLGTANYGYTF	TGTGCCAGCAGTTTGGGCACCGCTAACTATGGCTACACCTTC
TRBV10-3	-	-	TRBJ2-7	CAIRAVNEQYF	TGTGCCATCAGGGCCGTCAACGAGCAGTACTTC
TRBV29-1	TRBD1	-	TRBJ2-5	CSVDMDRGRETQYF	TGCAGCGTTGACATGGACAGGGGGCGCGAGACCCAGTACTTC
TRBV6-2/TRBV6-3	TRBD2	once	TRBJ2-5	CASSLGGSDQETQYF	TGTGCCAGCAGCCTGGGCGGGAGTGATCAAGAGACCCAGTACTTC
TRBV7-2	-	-	TRBJ1-3	CASSLGQGTVGNTIYF	TGTGCCAGCAGCTTAGGGCAGGGCACAGTTGGAAACACCATATATTTT
TRBV11-2	TRBD2	-	TRBJ2-5	CASTLPGLGSETQYF	TGTGCCAGCACCCTTCCGGGACTAGGGTCCGAGACCCAGTACTTC
TRBV28	-	-	TRBJ1-2	CASSFQYGYTF	TGTGCCAGCAGTTTCCAATATGGCTACACCTTC
TRBV7-2	TRBD1	-	TRBJ2-1	CASSLAMSGTANYNEQFF	TGTGCCAGCAGCTTAGCGATGTCGGGGACAGCGAACTACAATGAGCAGTTCTTC
TRBV2	TRBD2	medium-sized	TRBJ2-1	CASSARAGGPHYNEQFF	TGTGCCAGCAGTGCACGAGCGGGAGGGCCCCACTACAATGAGCAGTTCTTC
TRBV27	-	few	TRBJ2-2	CASRRGQEYTGELFF	TGTGCCAGCAGGAGAGGACAAGAATACACCGGGGAGCTGTTTTTT
TRBV15	-	-	TRBJ1-1	CATSRAGGGTEAFF	TGTGCCACCAGCAGAGCGGGGGGGGGCACTGAAGCTTTCTTT
TRBV20-1	TRBD1	-	TRBJ1-5	CSASPPTGSRPQHF	TGCAGTGCTAGTCCACCGACAGGGAGTCGGCCCCAGCATTTT
TRBV5-1	TRBD1	few	TRBJ1-6	CASSADRERSPLHF	TGCGCCAGCAGCGCCGACAGGGAAAGATCACCCCTCCACTTT
TRBV6-6	TRBD1	-	TRBJ1-5	CASSPRDRLIKSNQPQHF	TGTGCCAGCAGTCCCCGGGACAGGTTGATCAAGAGCAATCAGCCCCAGCATTTT
TRBV6-1	-	-	TRBJ2-1	CASSEIGRGNEQFF	TGTGCCAGCAGTGAAATCGGTAGGGGAAATGAGCAGTTCTTC
TRBV6-5	TRBD1	-	TRBJ1-2	CASSERTGGVYGYTF	TGTGCCAGCAGCGAGAGGACAGGGGGCGTCTATGGCTACACCTTC
TRBV5-1	-	-	TRBJ2-3	CASAGILNTDTQYF	TGCGCCAGCGCAGGGATATTGAACACAGATACGCAGTATTTT
TRBV6-5	TRBD1	-	TRBJ1-2	CASSPGGLYGYTF	TGTGCCAGCAGCCCAGGGGGCCTCTATGGCTACACCTTC
TRBV5-4	TRBD1	-	TRBJ2-5	CASTKQGSQETQYF	TGTGCCAGCACGAAACAGGGGTCCCAAGAGACCCAGTACTTC
TRBV25-1	TRBD2	-	TRBJ2-5	CASSEWGSGDQETQYF	TGTGCCAGCAGTGAATGGGGTAGCGGGGACCAAGAGACCCAGTACTTC